The entry that follows covers one TCR beta chain sequence. Antigen unknown. These data are taken from a study of T cell responses to AZD1222 COVID-19 vaccine. Study findings and constraints: Targeting of unmutated variant regions was reportedly seen in nearly half of spike-specific TCRs.

CDR1 and CDR2 (germline): KGHSH, LQKENI. This CDR3 comprises 16 residues. Trimming removed 2 bases from V and 5 bases from J; junction bases left unmatched: 7. Produced via immunoSEQ multiplex PCR; TCRdb's table is partial and in-frame only. Of about 180,000 clones in the sample, 80% to 90% are singletons; the top ten hold approximately 6.9%. Specimen: peripheral blood, collected on day 0 of AZD1222 vaccination. The origin of this receptor is an adult in good health. V gene TRBV18 combines with J gene TRBJ2-3; 10 positions match TRBD2. The CDR3 region is CASSPRAGGSGDTQYF. The CDR3 DNA reads TGTGCCAGCTCACCAAGAGCGGGGGGGAGCGGAGATACGCAGTATTTT.